These T cell receptor beta chains were read from a single sample in a study of response to subunit inactivated influenza vaccine. One entry per CDR3 protein, called by TCRdb with MiXCR from the RT-PCR reads. Seen here are some 800,000 distinct CDR3 sequences, 21% observed once, and the top ten hold more than 8.5%. The sample was PBMCs from blood, taken 5 to 6 days after vaccination. These receptors all stem from a man aged 50-59 years who received an inactivated influenza vaccine. The CDR3 runs from the conserved cysteine through the conserved F or W. D genes are given only for firm matches. Rows give clone size only sometimes, using once, few, many, or a class for an expanded clone.

TRBJ2-5,TRBV9,.,.,TGTGCCAGCAGCGCCTCGATGATACAAGAGACCCAGTACTTC,CASSASMIQETQYF
TRBJ1-1,TRBV24-1,.,TRBD1,TGTGCCACCAGCCCCGGGACAGGCACTGAAGCTTTCTTT,CATSPGTGTEAFF
TRBJ2-2,TRBV7-2,.,TRBD1,TGTGCCCGGGACAGCTACACCGGGGAGCTGTTTTTT,CARDSYTGELFF
TRBJ1-3,TRBV12-3/TRBV12-4,.,TRBD1,TGTGCCAGCACCCTTTTTTGGGACAGGAGCTCTGGAAACACCATATATTTT,CASTLFWDRSSGNTIYF
TRBJ1-5,TRBV6-1,.,TRBD1,TGTGCCAGCAGCCGGGACAGGCTGGGGCAGCCCCAGCATTTT,CASSRDRLGQPQHF
TRBJ2-7,TRBV6-2/TRBV6-3,few,TRBD1,TGTGCCAGCAGTAAAGGGACAGAACCACCCTACGAGCAGTACTTC,CASSKGTEPPYEQYF
TRBJ2-5,TRBV10-3,many,.,TGTGCCATCAGGACCGACAGGTTGCAAGAGACCCAGTACTTC,CAIRTDRLQETQYF
TRBJ2-2,TRBV4-1,few,TRBD2,TGCGCCAGCAGCCACCGGACTAGTACGAACACCGGGGAGCTGTTTTTT,CASSHRTSTNTGELFF
TRBJ2-5,TRBV2,.,.,TGTGCCAGCCCCCCAGCGCAGGTAATAGAGACCCAGTACTTC,CASPPAQVIETQYF
TRBJ2-3,TRBV14,.,.,TGTGCCAGCAGCCAACCCGGGACTTGGACCACAGATACGCAGTATTTT,CASSQPGTWTTDTQYF
TRBJ2-5,TRBV15,.,.,TGTGCCACCAGCAGTCCGGTGCGCCAAGAGACCCAGTACTTC,CATSSPVRQETQYF
TRBJ2-7,TRBV20-1,few,.,TGCAGTGCTAGCACAGGGACGGGGGAGCAGTACTTC,CSASTGTGEQYF
TRBJ2-5,TRBV4-2,many,.,TGTGCCAGCAGCCAAGATAGGTGGGGACAAGAGACCCAGTACTTC,CASSQDRWGQETQYF
TRBJ2-7,TRBV7-9,few,TRBD2,TGTGCCAGCAGCTCGAGTTTGCGGGGGGCCTCCTACGAGCAGTACTTC,CASSSSLRGASYEQYF
TRBJ2-7,TRBV6-2/TRBV6-3,many,.,TGTGCCAGCAGTATAGATACCTACGAGCAGTACTTC,CASSIDTYEQYF
TRBJ1-5,TRBV27,few,.,TGTGCCAGCAGTTTATTCCAGCCAAATCAGCCCCAGCATTTT,CASSLFQPNQPQHF
TRBJ2-3,TRBV29-1,many,.,TGCAGCGGCGGGGTCTTCGGCACAGATACGCAGTATTTT,CSGGVFGTDTQYF
TRBJ2-7,TRBV11-2,.,TRBD1,TGTGCCAGCAGCTTACAGGGACAGATCCTTGGGGGCGAGCAGTACTTC,CASSLQGQILGGEQYF
TRBJ2-1,TRBV4-3,few,TRBD2,TGCGCCAGCAGCCAGGTTCTAGCGGGCCATTACAATGAGCAGTTCTTC,CASSQVLAGHYNEQFF
TRBJ2-7,TRBV4-3,few,.,TGCGCCAGCAGCCAAGATCAATGGAACTACGAGCAGTACTTC,CASSQDQWNYEQYF
TRBJ2-7,TRBV7-2,few,.,TGTGCCAGCAGCCCGGGGGTAGCGTTGTCCTACGAGCAGTACTTC,CASSPGVALSYEQYF
TRBJ1-2,TRBV29-1,few,TRBD1,TGCAGCGTTGAAGTGGAAACAGGGGTATACTATGGCTACACCTTC,CSVEVETGVYYGYTF
TRBJ2-2,TRBV7-9,once,.,TGTGCCAGCAGCTTTGGAGTCCCGAACACCGGGGAGCTGTTTTTT,CASSFGVPNTGELFF
TRBJ2-1,TRBV6-2/TRBV6-3,few,.,TGTGCCAGCAGCGACTGGCTCAGGGTTGTGCAGTTCTTC,CASSDWLRVVQFF
TRBJ2-7,TRBV20-1,few,.,TGCAGTGCAGTCCGGGACCTCGACCCCTACGAGCAGTACTTC,CSAVRDLDPYEQYF
TRBJ2-3,TRBV7-9,.,.,TGTGCCAGCAGTTTTTACAAGCTACAGGTTGGAGATACGCAGTATTTT,CASSFYKLQVGDTQYF
TRBJ1-1,TRBV7-8,few,.,TGTGCCAGCAGCTTAGGGCGGCAGGGCCCACGGGACACTGAAGCTTTCTTT,CASSLGRQGPRDTEAFF
TRBJ1-1,TRBV2,.,.,TGTGCCAGCAGCGGGGGACCACTACGGAACACTGAAGCTTTCTTT,CASSGGPLRNTEAFF
TRBJ2-1,TRBV24-1,many,.,TGTGCCACCAGTGATCCCCCCGGGGGCCACAATGAGCAGTTCTTC,CATSDPPGGHNEQFF
TRBJ2-1,TRBV29-1,few,TRBD2,TGCAGCGTTGAGGCGGGACTAGCGGGAGGTGAGCAGTTCTTC,CSVEAGLAGGEQFF
TRBJ2-6,TRBV29-1,.,.,TGCAGCGTTGCCGGGACCGGGTCCTCTGGGGCCAACGTCCTGACTTTC,CSVAGTGSSGANVLTF
TRBJ1-1,TRBV12-3/TRBV12-4,.,.,TGTGCCAGCAGTTTCATAGCTAACACTGAAGCTTTCTTT,CASSFIANTEAFF
TRBJ2-2,TRBV6-5,.,.,TGTGCCAGCAGTTACTTGGGACAGAACACCGGGGAGCTGTTTTTT,CASSYLGQNTGELFF
TRBJ2-3,TRBV7-2,few,TRBD1,TGTGCCAGCAGCTCCGACAGGGGGCGCATGAATACGCAGTATTTT,CASSSDRGRMNTQYF
TRBJ2-2,TRBV7-9,.,.,TGTGCCAGCAACGAGGGTGAAACCGGGGAGCTGTTTTTT,CASNEGETGELFF
TRBJ2-3,TRBV5-1,.,TRBD2,TGCGCCAGCAGCGTCGGTAGCGGGAGAAACGCGGATACGCAGTATTTT,CASSVGSGRNADTQYF
TRBJ1-1,TRBV5-1,.,.,TGCGCCAGCAGCTTGACTAAGGACGGGAACACTGAAGCTTTCTTT,CASSLTKDGNTEAFF
TRBJ2-7,TRBV28,.,.,TGTGCCAGCAGTACCCCAGGGTACGAGCAGTACTTC,CASSTPGYEQYF
TRBJ2-7,TRBV27,few,TRBD2,TGTGCCAGCAGGCTAGCGGGGAGTTCCTACGAGCAGTACTTC,CASRLAGSSYEQYF
TRBJ2-1,TRBV25-1,.,.,TGTGCCAGCAGTGAATATGTCGGGACAAGTTTTGGTGAGCAGTTCTTC,CASSEYVGTSFGEQFF
TRBJ1-1,TRBV5-1,few,TRBD1,TGCGCCAGCAGATTATTTGGGACAGGCGGGGAGAACACTGAAGCTTTCTTT,CASRLFGTGGENTEAFF
TRBJ2-1,TRBV20-1,few,TRBD2,TGCAGTGCTGAGCGGGAGGGCCGGTATGAGCAGTTCTTC,CSAEREGRYEQFF
TRBJ1-2,TRBV7-3,.,TRBD1,TGTGCCAGCAGCCCAGACAGGGCCCCTAACTATGGCTACACCTTC,CASSPDRAPNYGYTF
TRBJ2-7,TRBV7-8,.,.,TGTGCCAGCAGGGACTACGGCTACGAGCAGTACTTC,CASRDYGYEQYF